This is a list of T cell receptor beta chains from one sample in a study of cytomegalovirus exposure and HLA in healthy donors. Sequenced by immunoSEQ multiplex PCR; TCRdb stores in-frame clones only, minus some. The sample holds fewer than 150,000 clones, around 85% seen once. Sequencing used PBMCs. These receptors were taken from a man aged 40-49 years in good health and CMV-seropositive. Each CDR3 is given with its conserved first and last residue. A D gene is named only where the DNA matches it firmly. Some rows have no size entry. The others give once, few or many, or a class for an expanded clone.

>TRBD1|TRBJ2-5|NA|TRBV30
CAWSARDRKAQETQYF
TGTGCCTGGAGTGCCCGGGACAGAAAAGCGCAAGAGACCCAGTACTTC
>TRBD1|TRBJ2-1|once|TRBV18
CASSPPQGAQGEQFF
TGTGCCAGCTCACCACCTCAGGGGGCGCAGGGTGAGCAGTTCTTC
>NA|TRBJ2-7|NA|TRBV7-9
CASSLGFRRGQRLPYEQYF
TGTGCCAGCAGCTTAGGGTTCCGCAGGGGACAACGACTTCCCTACGAGCAGTACTTC
>TRBD2|TRBJ2-3|NA|TRBV5-1
CASSLRVAGNTDTQYF
TGCGCCAGCAGCCTGCGGGTAGCGGGCAACACAGATACGCAGTATTTT
>TRBD1|TRBJ2-7|NA|TRBV9
CAIFRDRDSYEQYF
TGTGCCATATTCCGGGACAGGGACTCCTACGAGCAGTACTTC
>NA|TRBJ1-1|NA|TRBV30
CAWSVRQEATMNTEAFF
TGTGCCTGGAGTGTAAGACAGGAGGCCACAATGAACACTGAAGCTTTCTTT
>TRBD1|TRBJ2-1|NA|TRBV11-3
CASTLQGDEQFF
TGTGCCAGCACCTTACAGGGGGATGAGCAGTTCTTC
>NA|TRBJ1-1|NA|TRBV19
CASSRTANTEAFF
TGTGCCAGTTCACGGACAGCCAACACTGAAGCTTTCTTT
>NA|TRBJ2-3|NA|TRBV9
CASSPGTTSTDTQYF
TGTGCCAGCAGCCCCGGGACAACTAGCACAGATACGCAGTATTTT
>NA|TRBJ2-7|NA|TRBV29-1
CSARDNTYEQYF
TGCAGCGCCCGGGACAATACCTACGAGCAGTACTTC
>NA|TRBJ2-6|NA|TRBV6-5
CASSWAALSGANVLTF
TGTGCCAGCAGTTGGGCAGCCCTCTCTGGGGCCAACGTCCTGACTTTC
>TRBD1|TRBJ2-7|NA|TRBV12-5
CASGKWTGTDYEQYF
TGTGCTAGTGGTAAATGGACAGGGACCGACTACGAGCAGTACTTC
>TRBD1|TRBJ1-2|few|TRBV28
CASSDWTGYGYTF
TGTGCCAGCAGTGATTGGACAGGGTATGGCTACACCTTC
>NA|TRBJ1-5|NA|TRBV7-8
CASRSQGSNQPQHF
TGTGCCAGCAGATCTCAGGGAAGCAATCAGCCCCAGCATTTT
>TRBD1|TRBJ2-1|NA|TRBV7-3
CASSLNRGEQFF
TGTGCCAGCAGCTTAAACAGGGGAGAGCAGTTCTTC
>TRBD1|TRBJ2-1|NA|TRBV30
CAWSRTGASYNEQFF
TGTGCCTGGAGCCGGACAGGGGCGTCCTACAATGAGCAGTTCTTC
>TRBD2|TRBJ2-1|NA|TRBV11-3
CASSLQGASGSNEQFF
TGTGCCAGCAGCTTACAGGGGGCTAGCGGGAGCAATGAGCAGTTCTTC
>TRBD1|TRBJ2-7|NA|TRBV7-2
CASSLQQGAREQYF
TGTGCCAGCAGCTTACAACAGGGGGCGAGGGAGCAGTACTTC
>TRBD1|TRBJ1-3|NA|TRBV29-1
CSVLGTGDGNTIYF
TGCAGCGTCCTAGGGACAGGTGATGGGAACACCATATATTTT
>TRBD2|TRBJ2-1|NA|TRBV27
CASNPLQSGGAKNEQFF
TGTGCCAGCAACCCCCTCCAGAGCGGGGGGGCCAAGAATGAGCAGTTCTTC
>NA|TRBJ2-2|few|TRBV9
CASSVEIGRAGELFF
TGTGCCAGCAGCGTAGAGATAGGGCGGGCCGGGGAGCTGTTTTTT
>NA|TRBJ2-7|NA|TRBV13
CASSLGHRYEQYF
TGTGCCAGCAGTTTGGGACATCGCTACGAGCAGTACTTC
>NA|TRBJ1-1|NA|TRBV7-9
CASSLQSQEAFF
TGTGCCAGCAGCCTGCAAAGTCAGGAAGCTTTCTTT
>NA|TRBJ2-2|NA|TRBV27
CASSATSSVGELFF
TGTGCCAGCAGTGCTACTAGTTCTGTCGGGGAGCTGTTTTTT
>TRBD1|TRBJ1-2|few|TRBV5-1
CASSSRQGVGYGYTF
TGCGCCAGCAGCTCCAGACAGGGCGTCGGCTATGGCTACACCTTC
>TRBD1|TRBJ1-2|once|TRBV5-4
CASSSPRDSNYGYTF
TGTGCCAGCAGCTCGCCCCGGGACAGTAACTATGGCTACACCTTC
>NA|TRBJ2-7|NA|TRBV7-9
CASSEKRSSSSYEQYF
TGTGCCAGCAGCGAAAAGCGGTCCTCCAGCTCCTACGAGCAGTACTTC
>NA|TRBJ2-7|few|TRBV14
CASGAAYEQYF
TGTGCCAGCGGGGCGGCCTACGAGCAGTACTTC
>NA|TRBJ2-7|NA|TRBV7-2
CASSWGLSSLPEQYF
TGTGCCAGCAGCTGGGGACTTTCATCCCTACCCGAGCAGTACTTC
>NA|TRBJ1-5|NA|TRBV30
CAWSAGRGSNQPQHF
TGTGCCTGGAGTGCGGGTCGAGGGAGCAATCAGCCCCAGCATTTT
>NA|TRBJ1-4|NA|TRBV6-5
CASSYFTGDEKLFF
TGTGCCAGCAGTTACTTTACAGGCGATGAAAAACTGTTTTTT
>NA|TRBJ2-7|NA|TRBV25-1
CASSPGQGHSYEQYF
TGTGCCAGCAGTCCCGGGCAGGGACACTCCTACGAGCAGTACTTC
>TRBD1|TRBJ2-7|NA|TRBV5-4
CASSPGQGAWEQYF
TGTGCCAGCAGTCCGGGACAGGGGGCGTGGGAGCAGTACTTC
>NA|TRBJ1-2|NA|TRBV9
CASSDQRVLPGYTF
TGTGCCAGCAGCGACCAGCGGGTCCTGCCGGGCTACACCTTC
>NA|TRBJ1-1|once|TRBV2
CASSGTWGPEGNTEAFF
TGTGCCAGCAGTGGCACATGGGGGCCAGAAGGGAACACTGAAGCTTTCTTT
>TRBD1|TRBJ2-5|NA|TRBV9
CASSLGQASVGTQYF
TGTGCCAGCAGCCTCGGACAGGCGTCTGTGGGGACCCAGTACTTC
>NA|TRBJ1-1|NA|TRBV30
CAWSGTVGRTEAFF
TGTGCCTGGAGTGGGACAGTAGGACGCACTGAAGCTTTCTTT
>NA|TRBJ1-1|NA|TRBV7-9
CSSSFSEDTEAFF
TGTTCCAGCAGCTTCTCCGAGGACACTGAAGCTTTCTTT
>NA|TRBJ1-4|NA|TRBV4-1
CASSHVQATNEKLFF
TGCGCCAGCAGCCATGTGCAGGCCACTAATGAAAAACTGTTTTTT
>TRBD1|TRBJ2-3|NA|TRBV5-1
CASSSGTGRADTQYF
TGCGCCAGCAGCTCCGGGACAGGGAGGGCAGATACGCAGTATTTT
>TRBD2|TRBJ2-7|NA|TRBV27
CASSPSGGAYEQYF
TGTGCCAGCAGCCCTAGCGGGGGGGCCTACGAGCAGTACTTC
>TRBD1|TRBJ1-3|NA|TRBV5-4
CASNKQGARNTIYF
TGTGCCAGCAACAAACAGGGGGCGAGAAACACCATATATTTT
>NA|TRBJ2-5|NA|TRBV5-8
CASSFGGAETQYF
TGTGCCAGCAGCTTTGGCGGGGCGGAGACCCAGTACTTC
>TRBD2|TRBJ2-5|once|TRBV5-4
CASSVSTSGIETQYF
TGTGCCAGCAGCGTCTCGACTAGCGGGATTGAGACCCAGTACTTC
>NA|TRBJ2-1|few|TRBV6-5
CASSYRAGALNEQFF
TGTGCCAGCAGTTACAGGGCAGGGGCCCTCAATGAGCAGTTCTTC
>NA|TRBJ1-2|few|TRBV7-9
CASSPEILLASYTF
TGTGCCAGCAGCCCGGAGATTCTTCTTGCGTCCTACACCTTC
>NA|TRBJ1-1|NA|TRBV4-1
CASSQGGDYREAFF
TGCGCCAGCAGCCAAGGGGGAGATTATCGCGAAGCTTTCTTT
>NA|TRBJ1-6|few|TRBV7-9
CASSLWAGGGSPLHF
TGTGCCAGCAGCTTATGGGCGGGTGGCGGGTCACCCCTCCACTTT
>NA|TRBJ1-1|NA|TRBV30
CAWTRGADTEAFF
TGTGCCTGGACCAGGGGCGCGGATACTGAAGCTTTCTTT
>NA|TRBJ2-7|NA|TRBV7-3
CASSLRGTDEQYF
TGTGCCAGCAGCTTAAGAGGGACTGACGAGCAGTACTTC